This T cell receptor (beta chain) was sequenced in a study of T cell responses to AZD1222 COVID-19 vaccine. Study-wide background: Pooled samples include second doses given at about 4 or 12 weeks.

Measured with immunoSEQ multiplex PCR; TCRdb has only the in-frame clones, and not every one. This table holds roughly 170,000 clones, just over 90% found once. The CDR3 is 18 residues long. Trimming cost V 8 bases and J 1 base; bases outside gene matches: 17. Germline assignment: CDR1 MNHEY and CDR2 SVGEGT. In regard to this clone: What it recognizes is unknown.

Whole-study findings and limits: Possibly, clonal diversity was underestimated; donors were largely white British and included more females.

This receptor was identified in an adult in good health. The material sequenced was peripheral blood, taken on day 0 of AZD1222 vaccination. This chain joins TRBV6-2 or TRBV6-3 and TRBJ2-5, with 9 bases lining up with TRBD2. CDR3 loop: CASRPRASGVQSQETQYF. CDR3 nucleotides: TGTGCCAGCCGCCCCCGGGCTAGCGGGGTACAAAGCCAAGAGACCCAGTACTTC.